This TCR beta chain appears in the sequencing data of a study of human T cells and chemical hapten exposure. Turning to the study itself: Small discrepancies in pooled library volume mainly accounted for the varying TCR yields per sample.

Regarding this clonotype: Its antigen remains unknown.

V was clipped by 5 bases and J by 8 bases; unmatched bases: 8. CDR3 length equals 15 residues. Looked up from germline, CDR1 is SGHTA and CDR2 is FQGTGA. In the authors' methods: TCRs per sample had a median of around 96,000 and ranged from about 23,224 to 700,000. MiXCR was run by TCRdb on the RACE reads, yielding one entry per CDR3 protein. V and J calls and clone size were set by TCRdb, not the authors. Of 90,000 to 110,000 distinct CDR3 sequences listed, 34% are singletons. The study's findings and limits: Sensitizing to DPC left TCRs with a frequency above 1 in 1000 unaltered. Against controls, expanded TCRs gave rise to significantly more large CDR3 similarity clusters.

Described time point: patch test 3, about 24 weeks after DPC sensitization. Documented treatment: therapeutic diphenylcyclopropenone sensitization with weekly scalp DPC. The sequence derives from a man aged 40-55 years with alopecia areata. Some clones in this sample may be carry-over from other donors' samples. The chain recombines TRBV7-3 with TRBJ2-1; 11 nucleotides match TRBD2. The sequenced sample was whole blood, obtained in connection with sensitization to the hapten diphenylcyclopropenone (DPC). The CDR3 protein is CASSKETSGIDEQFF. The CDR3 nucleotides are TGTGCCAGCAGCAAAGAGACTAGCGGGATTGATGAGCAGTTCTTC.